The source of this TCR beta chain is a study of blood T cell repertoires in COVID-19. Overall study: The United States, Italy and Spain were the sources of the acute and convalescent COVID-19 samples. PBMCs, B-cell-depleted T cells, or T cells provided the cDNA or gDNA that made up the material.

In the original analysis: Estimation of nucleated cell counts relied on the amplification of reference gene primers. Profiled with immunoSEQ multiplex PCR; TCRdb holds only in-frame clones, not every one. For V, J and clone size, that table is used; D and trimming come from the DNA. The sample carries some 120,000 clones, 65% to 85% recorded once. The CDR3 length is 16 residues. Germline loops: CDR1 LNHDA, CDR2 SQIVND (reference sequence). The V and J ends lost 1 base and 0 bases, in that order; junction bases with no gene match: 5. The origin of this receptor is a man of 80 years or more with active or convalescent COVID-19. The sequencing input was peripheral blood. The rearrangement joins TRBV19 to TRBJ1-2; 7 bases line up with TRBD1. The chain's CDR3 is CASSIAPTGANYGYTF. The CDR3 region has the DNA TGTGCCAGTAGTATAGCACCCACAGGGGCTAACTATGGCTACACCTTC.